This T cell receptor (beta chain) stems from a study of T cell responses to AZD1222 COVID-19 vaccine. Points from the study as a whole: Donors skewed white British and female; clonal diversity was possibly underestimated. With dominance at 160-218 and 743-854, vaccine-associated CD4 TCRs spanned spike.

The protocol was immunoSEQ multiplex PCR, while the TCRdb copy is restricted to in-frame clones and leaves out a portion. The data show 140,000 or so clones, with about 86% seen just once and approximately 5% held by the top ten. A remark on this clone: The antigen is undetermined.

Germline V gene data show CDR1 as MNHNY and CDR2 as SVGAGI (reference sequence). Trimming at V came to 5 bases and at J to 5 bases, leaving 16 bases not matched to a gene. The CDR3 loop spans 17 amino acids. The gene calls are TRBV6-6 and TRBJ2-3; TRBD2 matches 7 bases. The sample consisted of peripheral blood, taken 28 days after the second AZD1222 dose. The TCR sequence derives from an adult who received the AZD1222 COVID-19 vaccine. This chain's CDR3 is CASSQPRSGRGKDTQYF. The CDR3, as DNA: TGTGCCAGCAGTCAACCCCGTAGCGGGCGAGGGAAAGATACGCAGTATTTT.